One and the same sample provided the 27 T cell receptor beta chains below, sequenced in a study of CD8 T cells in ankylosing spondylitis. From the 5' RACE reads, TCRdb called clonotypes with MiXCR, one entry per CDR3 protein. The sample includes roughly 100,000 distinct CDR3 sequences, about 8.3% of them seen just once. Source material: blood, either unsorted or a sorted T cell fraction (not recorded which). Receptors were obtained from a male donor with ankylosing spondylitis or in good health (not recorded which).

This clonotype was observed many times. The CDR3 here is CSAIKGRDSYGYTF. As DNA, the CDR3 is TGCAGCGCCATTAAGGGCCGGGACAGTTATGGCTACACCTTC. This chain links TRBV29-1 with TRBJ1-2, with 7 bases fitting TRBD1. V shed 7 bases and J 5 bases; nucleotides not matched to a gene: 13. CDR3 length: 14 amino acids. CDR1 is SQVTM and CDR2 is ANQGSEA in the germline V gene.

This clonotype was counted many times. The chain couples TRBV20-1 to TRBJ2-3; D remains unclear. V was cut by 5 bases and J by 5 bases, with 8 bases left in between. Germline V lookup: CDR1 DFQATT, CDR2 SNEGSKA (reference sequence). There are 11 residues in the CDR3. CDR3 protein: CSAPDEDTQYF. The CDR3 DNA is TGCAGTGCTCCAGATGAAGATACGCAGTATTTT.

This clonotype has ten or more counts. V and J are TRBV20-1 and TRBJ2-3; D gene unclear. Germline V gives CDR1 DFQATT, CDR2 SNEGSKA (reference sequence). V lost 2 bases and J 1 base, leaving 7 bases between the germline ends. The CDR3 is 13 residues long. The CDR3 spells CSARFPGTDTQYF. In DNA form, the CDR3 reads TGCAGTGCTAGATTTCCGGGCACAGATACGCAGTATTTT.

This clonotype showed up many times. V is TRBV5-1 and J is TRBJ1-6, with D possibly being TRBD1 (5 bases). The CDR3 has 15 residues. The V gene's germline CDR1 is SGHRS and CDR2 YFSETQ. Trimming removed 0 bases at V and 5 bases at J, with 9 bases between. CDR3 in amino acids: CASSLEGADNSPLHF. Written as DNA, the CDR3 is TGCGCCAGCAGCTTGGAAGGGGCCGATAATTCACCCCTCCACTTT.

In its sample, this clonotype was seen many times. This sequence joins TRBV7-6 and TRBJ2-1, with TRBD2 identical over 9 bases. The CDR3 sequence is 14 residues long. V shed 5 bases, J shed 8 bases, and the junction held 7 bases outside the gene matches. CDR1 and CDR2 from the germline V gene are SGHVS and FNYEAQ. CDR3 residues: CASSRRTSEDEQFF. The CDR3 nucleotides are TGTGCCAGCAGCCGTCGGACTAGCGAGGATGAGCAGTTCTTC.

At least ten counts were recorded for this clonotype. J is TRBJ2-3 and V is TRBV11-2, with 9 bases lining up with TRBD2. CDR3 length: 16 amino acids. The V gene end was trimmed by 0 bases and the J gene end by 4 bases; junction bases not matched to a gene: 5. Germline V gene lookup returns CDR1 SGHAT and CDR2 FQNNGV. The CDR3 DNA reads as TGTGCCAGCAGCTTAGAGTTCGGACTAGCGCCAGATACGCAGTATTTT. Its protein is CASSLEFGLAPDTQYF. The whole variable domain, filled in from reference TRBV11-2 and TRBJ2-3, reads EAGVAQSPRYKIIEKRQSVAFWCNPISGHATLYWYQQILGQGPKLLIQFQNNGVVDDSQLPKDRFSAERLKGVDSTLKIQPAKLEDSAVYLCASSLEFGLAPDTQYFGPGTRLTVL.

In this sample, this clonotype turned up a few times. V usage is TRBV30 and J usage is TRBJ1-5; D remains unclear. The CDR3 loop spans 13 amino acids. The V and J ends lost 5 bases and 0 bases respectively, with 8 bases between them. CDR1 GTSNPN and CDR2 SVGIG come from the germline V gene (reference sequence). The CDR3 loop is CAWAPDSNQPQHF. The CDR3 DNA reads TGTGCCTGGGCACCGGATAGCAATCAGCCCCAGCATTTT.

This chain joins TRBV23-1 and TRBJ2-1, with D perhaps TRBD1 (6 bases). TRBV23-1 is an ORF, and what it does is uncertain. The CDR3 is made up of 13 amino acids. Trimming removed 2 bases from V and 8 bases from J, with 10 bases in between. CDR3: CASSQQQGHEQFF. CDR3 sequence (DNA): TGCGCCAGCAGTCAACAACAGGGCCATGAGCAGTTCTTC.

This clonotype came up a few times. As DNA, the CDR3 is TGTGCCAGCAGCCATCTCTCGACCCTAGCGGCCCTACCCCACGAGCAGTACTTC. It yields the protein CASSHLSTLAALPHEQYF. The chain employs TRBV3-1 and TRBJ2-7, with TRBD2 matching over 7 bases. Germline trimming cut 3 bases from V and 5 bases from J; bases unmatched to any gene: 19. In germline, CDR1 is LGHDT, CDR2 YNNKEL (reference sequence). The CDR3 extends over 18 amino acids.

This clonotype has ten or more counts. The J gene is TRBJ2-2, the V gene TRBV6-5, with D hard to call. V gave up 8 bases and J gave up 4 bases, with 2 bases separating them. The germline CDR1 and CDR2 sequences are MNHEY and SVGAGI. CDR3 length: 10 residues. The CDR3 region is CASGTGELFF. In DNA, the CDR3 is TGTGCCAGCGGCACCGGGGAGCTGTTTTTT.

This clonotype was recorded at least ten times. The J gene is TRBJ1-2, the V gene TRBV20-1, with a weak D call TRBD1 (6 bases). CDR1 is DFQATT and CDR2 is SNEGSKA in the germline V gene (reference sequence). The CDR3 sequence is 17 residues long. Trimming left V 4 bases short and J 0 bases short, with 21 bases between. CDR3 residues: CSATVGLRGRTNYGYTF. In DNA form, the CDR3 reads TGCAGTGCTACTGTGGGACTCAGGGGCAGAACTAACTATGGCTACACCTTC.

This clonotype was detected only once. This chain's CDR3 is CASSLRLGNADTQYF. Here the CDR3 DNA reads TGCGCCAGCAGCCTGCGTCTGGGGAACGCAGATACGCAGTATTTT. The chain combines TRBV5-1 with TRBJ2-3; D uncertain. The V end was cut by 4 bases, the J end by 4 bases, with 16 bases between. The CDR3 totals 15 residues. Germline lookup yields CDR1 SGHRS and CDR2 YFSETQ.

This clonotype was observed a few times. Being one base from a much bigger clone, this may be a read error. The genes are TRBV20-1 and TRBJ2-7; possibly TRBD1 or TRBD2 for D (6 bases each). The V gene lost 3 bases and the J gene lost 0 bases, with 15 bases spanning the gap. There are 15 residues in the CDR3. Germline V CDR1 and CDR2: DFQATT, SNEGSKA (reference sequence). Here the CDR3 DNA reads TGCAGTGCTAGGGGGGGCGGAACGAGCTCCTACGAGCAGTACTTC. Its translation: CSARGGGTSSYEQYF.

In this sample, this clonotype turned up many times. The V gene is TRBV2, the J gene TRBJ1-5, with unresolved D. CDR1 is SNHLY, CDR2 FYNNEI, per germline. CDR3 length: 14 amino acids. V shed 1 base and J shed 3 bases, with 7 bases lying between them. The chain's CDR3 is CASSEGRNNQPQHF. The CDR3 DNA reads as TGTGCCAGCAGTGAAGGCAGAAACAATCAGCCCCAGCATTTT. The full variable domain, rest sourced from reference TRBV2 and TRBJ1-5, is EPEVTQTPSHQVTQMGQEVILRCVPISNHLYFYWYRQILGQKVEFLVSFYNNEISEKSEIFDDQFSVERPDGSNFTLKIRSTKLEDSAMYFCASSEGRNNQPQHFGDGTRLSIL.

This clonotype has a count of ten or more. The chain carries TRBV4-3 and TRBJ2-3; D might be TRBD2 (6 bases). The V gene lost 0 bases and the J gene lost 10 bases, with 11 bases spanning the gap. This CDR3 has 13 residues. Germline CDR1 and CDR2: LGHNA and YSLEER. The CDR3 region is CASSQEGTSAQYF. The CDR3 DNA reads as TGCGCCAGCAGCCAAGAAGGGACTTCCGCGCAGTATTTT.

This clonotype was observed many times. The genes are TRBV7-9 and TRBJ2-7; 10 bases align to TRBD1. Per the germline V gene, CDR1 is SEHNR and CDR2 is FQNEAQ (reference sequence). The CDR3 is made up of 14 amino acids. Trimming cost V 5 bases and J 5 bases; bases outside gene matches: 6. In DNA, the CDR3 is TGTGCCAGCAGCCCGGGACAGGGGAGCCACGAGCAGTACTTC. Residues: CASSPGQGSHEQYF.

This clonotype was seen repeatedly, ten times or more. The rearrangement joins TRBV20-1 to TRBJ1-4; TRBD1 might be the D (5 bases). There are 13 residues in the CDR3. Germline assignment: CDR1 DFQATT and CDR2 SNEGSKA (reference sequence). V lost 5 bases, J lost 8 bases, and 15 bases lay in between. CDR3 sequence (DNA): TGCAGTGCTTATCGGGGGGGATCCGAAAAACTGTTTTTT. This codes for CSAYRGGSEKLFF.

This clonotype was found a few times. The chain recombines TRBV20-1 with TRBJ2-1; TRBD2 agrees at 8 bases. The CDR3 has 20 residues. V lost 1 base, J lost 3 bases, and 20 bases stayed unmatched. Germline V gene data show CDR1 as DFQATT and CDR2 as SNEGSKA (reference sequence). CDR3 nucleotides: TGCAGTGCTAGAGGGGGGCGCGGGGGGAAGCTTCCCGTGAACTACAATGAGCAGTTCTTC. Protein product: CSARGGRGGKLPVNYNEQFF.

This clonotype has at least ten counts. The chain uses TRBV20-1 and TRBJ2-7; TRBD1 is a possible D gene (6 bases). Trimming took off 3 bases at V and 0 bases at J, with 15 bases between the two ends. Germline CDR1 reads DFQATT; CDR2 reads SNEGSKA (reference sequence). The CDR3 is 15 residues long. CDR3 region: CSARDPRTASYEQYF. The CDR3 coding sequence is TGCAGTGCTAGGGATCCCCGGACAGCCTCCTACGAGCAGTACTTC.

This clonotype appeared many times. The CDR3 loop reads CASSQDLLGNYGYTF. In nucleotides, the CDR3 is TGTGCCAGCAGCCAAGATCTATTAGGAAACTATGGCTACACCTTC. J is TRBJ1-2 and V is TRBV4-2; D is uncertain. Trimming stripped 0 bases from V and 2 bases from J, with 10 bases between. The CDR3 has 15 amino acids. The germline gives CDR1 LGHNA, CDR2 YNFKEQ.

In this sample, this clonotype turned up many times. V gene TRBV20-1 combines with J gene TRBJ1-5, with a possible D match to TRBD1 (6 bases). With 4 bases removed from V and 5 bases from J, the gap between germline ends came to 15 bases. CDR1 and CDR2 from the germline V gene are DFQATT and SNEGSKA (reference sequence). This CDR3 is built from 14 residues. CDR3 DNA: TGCAGTGCTAAGGCGGCCGCAGGGGATCAGCCCCAGCATTTT. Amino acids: CSAKAAAGDQPQHF.

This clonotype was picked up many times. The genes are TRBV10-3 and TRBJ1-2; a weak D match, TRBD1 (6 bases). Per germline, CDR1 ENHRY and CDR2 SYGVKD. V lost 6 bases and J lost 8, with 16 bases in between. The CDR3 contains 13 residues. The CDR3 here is CAIRADLGGGYTF. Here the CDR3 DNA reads TGTGCCATCAGGGCGGACTTAGGGGGAGGCTACACCTTC.

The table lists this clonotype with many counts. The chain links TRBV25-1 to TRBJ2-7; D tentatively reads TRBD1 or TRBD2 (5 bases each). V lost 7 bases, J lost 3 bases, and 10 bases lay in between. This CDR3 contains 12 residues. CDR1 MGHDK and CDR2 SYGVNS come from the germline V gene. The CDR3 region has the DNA TGTGCCAGCACCCTGGGGGTCTACGAGCAGTACTTC. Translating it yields CASTLGVYEQYF.

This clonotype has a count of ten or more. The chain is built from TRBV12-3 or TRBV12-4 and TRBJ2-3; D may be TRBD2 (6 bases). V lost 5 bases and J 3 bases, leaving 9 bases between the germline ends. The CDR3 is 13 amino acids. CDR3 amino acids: CASSDLATDTQYF. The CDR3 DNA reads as TGTGCCAGCAGTGACCTAGCGACAGATACGCAGTATTTT.

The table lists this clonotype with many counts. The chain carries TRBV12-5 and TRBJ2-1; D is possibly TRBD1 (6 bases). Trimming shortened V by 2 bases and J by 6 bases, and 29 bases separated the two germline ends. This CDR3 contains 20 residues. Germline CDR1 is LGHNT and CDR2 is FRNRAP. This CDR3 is CASGLPLPRPPGQTGNEQFF. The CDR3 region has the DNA TGTGCTAGTGGTTTGCCCTTACCTCGACCCCCGGGACAAACGGGCAATGAGCAGTTCTTC. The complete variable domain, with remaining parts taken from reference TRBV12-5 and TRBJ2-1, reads DARVTQTPRHKVTEMGQEVTMRCQPILGHNTVFWYRQTMMQGLELLAYFRNRAPLDDSGMPKDRFSAEMPDATLATLKIQPSEPRDSAVYFCASGLPLPRPPGQTGNEQFFGPGTRLTVL.

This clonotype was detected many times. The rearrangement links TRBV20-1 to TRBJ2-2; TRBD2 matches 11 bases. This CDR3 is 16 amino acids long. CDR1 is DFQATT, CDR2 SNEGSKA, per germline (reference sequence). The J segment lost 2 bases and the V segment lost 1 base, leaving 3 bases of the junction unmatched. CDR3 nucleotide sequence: TGCAGTGCTAGAGTAGCGGGAGGGAACAACACCGGGGAGCTGTTTTTT. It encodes CSARVAGGNNTGELFF.

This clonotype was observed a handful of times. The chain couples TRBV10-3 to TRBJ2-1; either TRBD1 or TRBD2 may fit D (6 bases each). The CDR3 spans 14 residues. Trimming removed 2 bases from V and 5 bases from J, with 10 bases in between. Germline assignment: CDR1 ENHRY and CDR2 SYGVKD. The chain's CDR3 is CAISEDRGDNEQFF. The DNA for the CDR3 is TGTGCCATCAGTGAGGATAGGGGGGACAATGAGCAGTTCTTC.